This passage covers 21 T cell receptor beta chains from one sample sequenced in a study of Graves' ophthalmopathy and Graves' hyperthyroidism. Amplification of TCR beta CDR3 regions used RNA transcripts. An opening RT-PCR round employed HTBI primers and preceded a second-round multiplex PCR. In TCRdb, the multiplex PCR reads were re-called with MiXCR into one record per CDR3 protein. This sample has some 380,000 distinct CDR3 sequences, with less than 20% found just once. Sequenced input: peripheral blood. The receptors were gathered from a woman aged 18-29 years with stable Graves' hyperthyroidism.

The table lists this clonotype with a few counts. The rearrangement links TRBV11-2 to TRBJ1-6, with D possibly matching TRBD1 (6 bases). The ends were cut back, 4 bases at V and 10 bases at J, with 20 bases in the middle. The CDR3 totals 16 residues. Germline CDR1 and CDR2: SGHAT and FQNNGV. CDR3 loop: CASSSWKGQRGSPLHF. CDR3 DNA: TGTGCCAGCAGCTCCTGGAAGGGACAAAGAGGCTCACCCCTCCACTTT.

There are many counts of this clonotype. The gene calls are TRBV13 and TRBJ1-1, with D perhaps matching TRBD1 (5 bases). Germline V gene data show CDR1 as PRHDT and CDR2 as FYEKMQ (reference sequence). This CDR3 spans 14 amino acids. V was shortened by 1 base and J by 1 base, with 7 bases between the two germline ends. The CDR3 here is CASSLATGNTEAFF. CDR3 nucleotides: TGTGCCAGCAGCTTAGCTACAGGGAACACTGAAGCTTTCTTT.

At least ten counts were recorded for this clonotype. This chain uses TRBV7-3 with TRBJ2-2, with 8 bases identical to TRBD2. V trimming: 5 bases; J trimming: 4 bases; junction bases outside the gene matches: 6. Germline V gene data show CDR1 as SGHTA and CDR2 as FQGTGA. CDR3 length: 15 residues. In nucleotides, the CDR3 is TGTGCCAGCAGCCCCGGGGGGGGAGGCACCGGGGAGCTGTTTTTT. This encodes CASSPGGGGTGELFF.

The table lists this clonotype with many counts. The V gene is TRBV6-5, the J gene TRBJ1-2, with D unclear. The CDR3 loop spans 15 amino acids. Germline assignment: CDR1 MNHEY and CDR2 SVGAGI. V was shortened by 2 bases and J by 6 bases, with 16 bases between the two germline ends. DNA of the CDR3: TGTGCCAGCAGTTACCCAGAGGAGGGTTCGCATGGCTACACCTTC. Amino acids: CASSYPEEGSHGYTF.

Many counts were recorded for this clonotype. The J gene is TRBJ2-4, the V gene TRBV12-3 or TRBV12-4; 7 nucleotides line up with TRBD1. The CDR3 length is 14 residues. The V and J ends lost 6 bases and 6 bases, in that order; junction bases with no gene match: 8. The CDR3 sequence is CASRNIRDRNIQYF. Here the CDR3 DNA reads TGTGCCAGCAGAAACATTAGGGACAGAAACATTCAGTACTTC.

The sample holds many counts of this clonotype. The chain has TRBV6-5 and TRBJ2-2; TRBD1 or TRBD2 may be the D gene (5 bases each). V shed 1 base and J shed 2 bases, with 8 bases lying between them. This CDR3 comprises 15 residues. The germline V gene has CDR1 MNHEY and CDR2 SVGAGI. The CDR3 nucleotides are TGTGCCAGCAGTTACTGGGGGTTCAACACCGGGGAGCTGTTTTTT. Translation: CASSYWGFNTGELFF.

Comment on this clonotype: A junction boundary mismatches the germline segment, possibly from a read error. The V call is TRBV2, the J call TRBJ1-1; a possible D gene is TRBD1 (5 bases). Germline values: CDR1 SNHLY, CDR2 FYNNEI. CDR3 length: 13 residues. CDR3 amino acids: CASTPSGGGEVFF. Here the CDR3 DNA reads TGTGCCAGCACCCCCAGCGGGGGGGGTGAAGTTTTCTTT.

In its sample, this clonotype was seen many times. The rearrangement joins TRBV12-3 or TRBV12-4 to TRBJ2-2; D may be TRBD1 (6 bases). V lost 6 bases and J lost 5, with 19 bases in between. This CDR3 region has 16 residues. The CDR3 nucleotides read TGTGCCAGCAGCCCCGCAGGGGCCACAGGGACCGGGGAGCTGTTTTTT. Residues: CASSPAGATGTGELFF.

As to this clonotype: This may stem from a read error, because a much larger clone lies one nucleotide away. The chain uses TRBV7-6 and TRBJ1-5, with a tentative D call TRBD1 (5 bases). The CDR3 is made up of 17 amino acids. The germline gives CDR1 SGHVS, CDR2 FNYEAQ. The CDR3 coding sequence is TGTGCCAGCAGCTTAGTGGCAGGACCAAGGGGCAATCAGCCCCGGCATTTT. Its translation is CASSLVAGPRGNQPRHF.

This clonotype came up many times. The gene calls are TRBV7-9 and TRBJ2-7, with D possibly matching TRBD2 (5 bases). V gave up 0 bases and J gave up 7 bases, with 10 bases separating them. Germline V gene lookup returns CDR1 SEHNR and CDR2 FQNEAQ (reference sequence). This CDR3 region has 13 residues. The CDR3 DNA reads TGTGCCAGCAGCTTAGCTGGGAGAAGGGAGCAGTACTTC. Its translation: CASSLAGRREQYF.

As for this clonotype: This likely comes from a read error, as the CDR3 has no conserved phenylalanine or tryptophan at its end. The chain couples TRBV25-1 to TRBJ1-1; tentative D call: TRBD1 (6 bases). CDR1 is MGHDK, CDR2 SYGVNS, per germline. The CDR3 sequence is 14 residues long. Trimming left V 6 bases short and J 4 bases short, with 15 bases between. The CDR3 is CASRAQGGGTEAFY. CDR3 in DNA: TGTGCCAGCAGGGCTCAGGGAGGGGGCACTGAAGCTTTCTAT.

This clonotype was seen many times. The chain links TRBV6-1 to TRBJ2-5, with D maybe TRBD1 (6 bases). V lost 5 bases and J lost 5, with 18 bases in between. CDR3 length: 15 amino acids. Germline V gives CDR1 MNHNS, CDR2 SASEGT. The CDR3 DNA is TGTGCCAGCAGTCCACCCAGGGGTAACTTGGAGACCCAGTACTTC. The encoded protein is CASSPPRGNLETQYF.

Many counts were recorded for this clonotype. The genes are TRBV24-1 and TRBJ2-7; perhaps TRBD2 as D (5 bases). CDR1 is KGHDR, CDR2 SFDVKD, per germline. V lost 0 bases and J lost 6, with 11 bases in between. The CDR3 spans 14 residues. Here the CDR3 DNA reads TGTGCCACCAGTGATTTGCGGGAAGGTATCGAGCAGTACTTC. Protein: CATSDLREGIEQYF.

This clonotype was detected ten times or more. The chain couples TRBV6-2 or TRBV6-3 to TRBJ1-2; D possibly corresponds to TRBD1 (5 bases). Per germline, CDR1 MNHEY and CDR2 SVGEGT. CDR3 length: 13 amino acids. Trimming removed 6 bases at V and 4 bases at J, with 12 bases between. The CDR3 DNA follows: TGTGCCAGCAGGGTTACAGGATCCTATGGCTACACCTTC. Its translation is CASRVTGSYGYTF.

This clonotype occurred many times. CDR3 residues: CASSSVPGYEQYF. In nucleotides, the CDR3 is TGTGCCAGCAGCAGCGTCCCTGGCTACGAGCAGTACTTC. The V gene is TRBV7-2, the J gene TRBJ2-7; no reliable D call. CDR3 size: 13 residues. V was trimmed by 5 bases and J by 3 bases, leaving 11 bases between them. The germline V gene encodes CDR1 SGHTA and CDR2 FQGNSA. Using reference TRBV7-2 and TRBJ2-7 for the parts outside the CDR3, the full variable domain is GAGVSQSPSNKVTEKGKDVELRCDPISGHTALYWYRQSLGQGLEFLIYFQGNSAPDKSGLPSDRFSAERTGGSVSTLTIQRTQQEDSAVYLCASSSVPGYEQYFGPGTRLTVT.

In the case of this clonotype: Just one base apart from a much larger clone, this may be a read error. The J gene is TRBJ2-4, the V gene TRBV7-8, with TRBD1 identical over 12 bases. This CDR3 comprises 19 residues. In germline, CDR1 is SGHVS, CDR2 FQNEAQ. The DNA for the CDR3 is TGTGCCAGCAGCTCCTTCCGAGGGACAGGGGGCAGTGGCAAAAACATTCGGTACTTC. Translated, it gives CASSSFRGTGGSGKNIRYF.

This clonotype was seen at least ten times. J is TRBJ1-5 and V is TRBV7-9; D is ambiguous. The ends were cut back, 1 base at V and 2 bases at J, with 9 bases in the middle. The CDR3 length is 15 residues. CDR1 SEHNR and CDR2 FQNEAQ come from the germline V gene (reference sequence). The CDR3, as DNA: TGTGCCAGCAGCTTAGATCTCCAGGGCAATCAGCCCCAGCATTTT. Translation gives CASSLDLQGNQPQHF.

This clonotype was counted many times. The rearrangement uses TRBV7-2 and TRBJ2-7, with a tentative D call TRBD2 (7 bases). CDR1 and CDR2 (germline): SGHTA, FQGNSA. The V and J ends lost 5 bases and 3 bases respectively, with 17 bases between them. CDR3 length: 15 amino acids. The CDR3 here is CASSPWGGLLYEQYF. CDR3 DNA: TGTGCCAGCAGCCCTTGGGGGGGCCTCCTCTACGAGCAGTACTTC.

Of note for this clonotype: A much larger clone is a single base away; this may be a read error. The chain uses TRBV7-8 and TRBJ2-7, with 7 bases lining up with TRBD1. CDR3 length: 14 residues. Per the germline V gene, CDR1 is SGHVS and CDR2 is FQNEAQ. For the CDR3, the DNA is TGTGCCATCAGCCCCCAGGGACAGCCCTACGAGCAGTACTTC. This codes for CAISPQGQPYEQYF.

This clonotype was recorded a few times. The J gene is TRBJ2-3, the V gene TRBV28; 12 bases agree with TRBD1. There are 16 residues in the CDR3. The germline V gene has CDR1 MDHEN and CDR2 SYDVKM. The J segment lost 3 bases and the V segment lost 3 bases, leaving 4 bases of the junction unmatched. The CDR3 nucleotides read TGTGCCAGCAGTTTGGGACAGGGGGCTCGAACAGATACGCAGTATTTT. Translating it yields CASSLGQGARTDTQYF.

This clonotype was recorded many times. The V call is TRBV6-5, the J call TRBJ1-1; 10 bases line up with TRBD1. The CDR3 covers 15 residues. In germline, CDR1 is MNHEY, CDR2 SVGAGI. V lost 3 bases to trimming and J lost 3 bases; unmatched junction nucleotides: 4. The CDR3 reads CASSYRQGADTEAFF. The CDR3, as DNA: TGTGCCAGCAGTTATCGACAGGGGGCCGACACTGAAGCTTTCTTT.